This T cell receptor beta chain derives from a study of identical twins. This clonotype was detected only a few times. Antigen specificity is unknown. Trimming left V 2 bases short and J 2 bases short, with 12 bases between. CDR1 DFQATT and CDR2 SNEGSKA come from the germline V gene (reference sequence). CDR3 length: 14 residues. TCRdb re-derived calls from the 5' RACE reads in MiXCR, one entry per CDR3 protein. The data show about 530,000 distinct CDR3 sequences, with about a fifth seen just once and 0.48% held by the top ten. General study points: Beta out-of-frame twin sharing showed a weaker excess. Out-of-frame alpha sequences shared by twins were enriched for low generation probability.

These data are also associated with another study on yellow fever vaccine responses in identical twins.

This chain joins TRBV20-1 and TRBJ2-5; no clear D gene. Source material: CD4+ T cells sorted from blood. The receptor was derived from a woman aged 18-30 years in good health. CDR3 protein: CSARWVTSQETQYF. DNA for the CDR3: TGCAGTGCTAGATGGGTGACATCACAAGAGACCCAGTACTTC.